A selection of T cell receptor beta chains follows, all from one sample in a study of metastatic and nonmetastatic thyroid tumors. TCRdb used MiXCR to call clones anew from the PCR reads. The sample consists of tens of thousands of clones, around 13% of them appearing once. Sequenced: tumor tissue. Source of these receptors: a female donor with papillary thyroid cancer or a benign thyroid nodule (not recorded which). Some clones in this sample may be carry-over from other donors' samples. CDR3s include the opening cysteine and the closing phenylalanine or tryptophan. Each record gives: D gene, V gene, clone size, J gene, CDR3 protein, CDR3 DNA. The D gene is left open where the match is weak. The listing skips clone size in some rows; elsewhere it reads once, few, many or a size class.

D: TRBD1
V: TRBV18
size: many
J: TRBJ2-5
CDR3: CASSAGTGDGMAQYF
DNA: TGTGCCAGCTCAGCAGGGACAGGAGACGGGATGGCCCAGTACTTC

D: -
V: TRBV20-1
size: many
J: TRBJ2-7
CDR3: CSASGIRVYEQYF
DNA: TGCAGTGCTAGCGGGATACGGGTCTACGAGCAGTACTTC

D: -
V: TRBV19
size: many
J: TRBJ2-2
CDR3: CASSVLTEPNTGELFF
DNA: TGTGCCAGTAGTGTCCTGACAGAGCCGAACACCGGGGAGCTGTTTTTT

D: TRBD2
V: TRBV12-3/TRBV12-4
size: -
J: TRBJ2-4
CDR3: CASSLSAGGGNIHYF
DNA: TGTGCCAGCAGCTTAAGCGCCGGGGGGGGCAACATTCATTACTTC

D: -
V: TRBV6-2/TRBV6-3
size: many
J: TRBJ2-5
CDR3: CASSYGGRETQYF
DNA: TGTGCCAGCAGTTACGGGGGGAGGGAGACCCAGTACTTC

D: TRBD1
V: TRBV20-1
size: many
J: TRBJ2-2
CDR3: CSARGGTGVTGELFF
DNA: TGCAGTGCTAGAGGCGGGACAGGGGTTACCGGGGAGCTGTTTTTT

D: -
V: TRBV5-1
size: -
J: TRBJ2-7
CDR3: CASSPGIGGYEQYF
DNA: TGCGCCAGCAGCCCCGGTATAGGAGGATACGAGCAGTACTTC

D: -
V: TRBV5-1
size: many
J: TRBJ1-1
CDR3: CASRSLLRGFTNTEAFF
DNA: TGCGCCAGCAGGAGCTTGTTACGTGGGTTTACGAACACTGAAGCTTTCTTT

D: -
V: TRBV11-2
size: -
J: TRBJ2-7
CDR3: CASSGVNWQGRPPYEQYF
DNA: TGTGCCAGCAGCGGCGTGAATTGGCAGGGCCGTCCACCCTACGAGCAGTACTTC

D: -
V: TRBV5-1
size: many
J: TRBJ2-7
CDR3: CASSLYYRTYEQYF
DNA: TGCGCCAGCAGCTTGTATTACCGGACCTACGAGCAGTACTTC

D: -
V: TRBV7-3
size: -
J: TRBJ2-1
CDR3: CASSLNPQDVHEQFF
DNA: TGTGCCAGCAGCTTAAATCCGCAGGACGTACATGAGCAGTTCTTC

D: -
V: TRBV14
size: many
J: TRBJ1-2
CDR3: CASSSGGAYGYTF
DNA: TGTGCCAGCTCTAGCGGGGGCGCCTATGGCTACACCTTC

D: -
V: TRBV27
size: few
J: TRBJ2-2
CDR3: CASSLVCELSGELFF
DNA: TGTGCCAGCAGTTTAGTATGTGAATTAAGCGGTGAGCTGTTTTTT

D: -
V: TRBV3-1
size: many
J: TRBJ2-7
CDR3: CASSPEAGLGLGQYF
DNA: TGTGCCAGCAGCCCCGAAGCGGGTTTGGGATTAGGGCAGTACTTC

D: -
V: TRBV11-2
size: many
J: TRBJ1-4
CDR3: CASSLGQLATNEKLFF
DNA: TGTGCCAGCAGCTTAGGGCAGCTTGCAACTAATGAAAAACTGTTTTTT

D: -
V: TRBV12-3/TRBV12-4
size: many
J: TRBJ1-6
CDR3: CASSLWGTDNSPLHF
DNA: TGTGCCAGCAGTCTCTGGGGCACAGATAATTCACCCCTCCACTTT

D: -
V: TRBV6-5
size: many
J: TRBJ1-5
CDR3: CASSYGGSQPQHF
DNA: TGTGCCAGCAGTTATGGGGGTTCACAGCCCCAGCATTTT

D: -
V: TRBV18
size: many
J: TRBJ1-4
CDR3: CASSPENQRREKLFF
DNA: TGTGCCAGCTCACCAGAAAACCAAAGACGGGAAAAACTGTTTTTT

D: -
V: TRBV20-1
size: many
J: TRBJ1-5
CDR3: CSARDRIVYSNQPQHF
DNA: TGCAGTGCTAGAGACAGGATAGTTTATAGCAATCAGCCCCAGCATTTT